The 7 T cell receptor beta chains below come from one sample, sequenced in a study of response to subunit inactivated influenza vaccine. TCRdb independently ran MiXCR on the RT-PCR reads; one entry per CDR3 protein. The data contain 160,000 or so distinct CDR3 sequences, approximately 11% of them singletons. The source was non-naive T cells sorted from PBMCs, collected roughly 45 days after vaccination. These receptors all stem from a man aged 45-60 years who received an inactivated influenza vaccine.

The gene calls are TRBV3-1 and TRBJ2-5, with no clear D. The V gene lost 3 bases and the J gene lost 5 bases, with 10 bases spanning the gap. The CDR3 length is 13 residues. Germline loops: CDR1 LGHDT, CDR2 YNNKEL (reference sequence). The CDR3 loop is CASSHPLGETQYF. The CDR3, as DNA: TGTGCCAGCAGCCATCCCCTTGGGGAGACCCAGTACTTC.

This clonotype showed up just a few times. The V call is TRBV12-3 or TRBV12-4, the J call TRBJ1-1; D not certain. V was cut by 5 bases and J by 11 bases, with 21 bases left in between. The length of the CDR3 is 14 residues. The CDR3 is CASSRGIVGTLAFF. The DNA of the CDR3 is TGTGCCAGCAGTCGAGGGATTGTAGGCACCTTGGCTTTCTTT.

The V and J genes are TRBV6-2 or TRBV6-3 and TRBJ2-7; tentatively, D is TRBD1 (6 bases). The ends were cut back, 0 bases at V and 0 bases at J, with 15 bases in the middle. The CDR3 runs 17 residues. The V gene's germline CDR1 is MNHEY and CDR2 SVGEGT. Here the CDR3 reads CASSYSTRSRGSYEQYF. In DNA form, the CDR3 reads TGTGCCAGCAGTTACTCGACGCGGAGCAGGGGCTCCTACGAGCAGTACTTC.

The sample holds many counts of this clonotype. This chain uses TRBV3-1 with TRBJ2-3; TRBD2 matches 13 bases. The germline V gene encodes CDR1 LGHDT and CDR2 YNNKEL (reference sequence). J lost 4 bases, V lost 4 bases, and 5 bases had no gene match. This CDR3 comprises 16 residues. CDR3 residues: CASSRLGLAGADTQYF. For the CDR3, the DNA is TGTGCCAGCAGCCGGCTCGGACTAGCGGGAGCAGATACGCAGTATTTT.

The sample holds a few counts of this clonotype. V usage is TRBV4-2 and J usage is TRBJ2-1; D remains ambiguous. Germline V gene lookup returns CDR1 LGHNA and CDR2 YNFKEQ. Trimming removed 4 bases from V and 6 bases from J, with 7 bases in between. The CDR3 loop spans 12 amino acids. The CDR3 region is CASSPVGNEQFF. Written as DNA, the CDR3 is TGTGCCAGCAGCCCGGTAGGCAATGAGCAGTTCTTC.

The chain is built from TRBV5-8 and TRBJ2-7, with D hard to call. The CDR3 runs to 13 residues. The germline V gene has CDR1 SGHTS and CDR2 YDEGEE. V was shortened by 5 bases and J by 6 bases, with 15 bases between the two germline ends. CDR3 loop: CASRLRYFFEQYF. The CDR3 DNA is TGTGCCAGCAGACTCAGATACTTCTTCGAGCAGTACTTC.

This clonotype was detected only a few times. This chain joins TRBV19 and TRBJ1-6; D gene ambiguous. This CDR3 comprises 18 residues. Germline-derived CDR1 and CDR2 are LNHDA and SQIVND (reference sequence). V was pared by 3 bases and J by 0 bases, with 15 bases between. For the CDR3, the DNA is TGTGCCAGTAGTATTTATCTCGGCCGAAGCTCCTATAATTCACCCCTCCACTTT. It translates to CASSIYLGRSSYNSPLHF.